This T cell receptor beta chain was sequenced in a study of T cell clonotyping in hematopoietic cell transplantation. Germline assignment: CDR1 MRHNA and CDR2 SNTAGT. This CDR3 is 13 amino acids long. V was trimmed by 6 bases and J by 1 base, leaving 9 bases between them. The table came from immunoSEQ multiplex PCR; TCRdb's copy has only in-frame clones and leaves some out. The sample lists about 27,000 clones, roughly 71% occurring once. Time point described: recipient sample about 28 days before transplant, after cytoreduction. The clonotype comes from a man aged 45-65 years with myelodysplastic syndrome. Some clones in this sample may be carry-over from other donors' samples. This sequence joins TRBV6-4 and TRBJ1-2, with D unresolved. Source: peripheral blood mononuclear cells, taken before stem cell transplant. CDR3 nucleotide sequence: TGTGCCAGCAGCTTGGGGAATAACTATGGCTACACCTTC. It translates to CASSLGNNYGYTF.